This T cell receptor beta chain stems from a study of OX40 agonist ivuxolimab in advanced cancers. For the study at large: A partial response was reached by three patients: one with hepatocellular carcinoma and two with cutaneous melanoma.

The method was immunoSEQ multiplex PCR; TCRdb's version includes in-frame clones alone and lacks a portion of them. The table lists tens of thousands of clones, less than 90% of them singletons, with roughly 0.6% in the top ten. The CDR3 is 15 amino acids. The V gene end was trimmed by 7 bases and the J gene end by 6 bases; junction bases not matched to a gene: 6. From germline, CDR1 is SNHLY and CDR2 FYNNEI. Patients who had autoimmune disease history or got systemic immunosuppression were left out. The investigators sampled blood at baseline, at cycle 4 day 1, and at cycle 7 day 1. The rearrangement uses TRBV2 and TRBJ2-1; 13 nucleotides match TRBD2. The source material was CD4+ or CD8+ T cells sorted from blood, sampled in a trial of the OX40 agonist ivuxolimab. The sequence was collected from an adult with an advanced solid tumor such as melanoma, head and neck, liver or kidney cancer. The CDR3 protein is CASNFGTSGINEQFF. Written as DNA, the CDR3 is TGTGCCAGCAACTTCGGGACTAGCGGGATCAATGAGCAGTTCTTC.